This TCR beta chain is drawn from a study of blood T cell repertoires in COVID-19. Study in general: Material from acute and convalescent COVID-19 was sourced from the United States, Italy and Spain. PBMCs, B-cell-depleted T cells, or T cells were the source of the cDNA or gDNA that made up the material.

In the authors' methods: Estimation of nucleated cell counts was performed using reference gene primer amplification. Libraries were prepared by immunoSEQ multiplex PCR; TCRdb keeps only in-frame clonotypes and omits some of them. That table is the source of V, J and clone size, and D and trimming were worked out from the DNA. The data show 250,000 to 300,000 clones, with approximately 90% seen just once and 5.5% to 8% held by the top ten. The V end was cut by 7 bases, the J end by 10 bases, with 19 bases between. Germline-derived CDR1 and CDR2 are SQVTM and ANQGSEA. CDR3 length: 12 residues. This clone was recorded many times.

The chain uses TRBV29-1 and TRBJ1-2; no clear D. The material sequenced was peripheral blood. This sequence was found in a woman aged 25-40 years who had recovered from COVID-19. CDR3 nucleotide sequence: TGCAGCGCCCAGCGTCTCGTAGAGGACTACACCTTC. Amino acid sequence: CSAQRLVEDYTF.